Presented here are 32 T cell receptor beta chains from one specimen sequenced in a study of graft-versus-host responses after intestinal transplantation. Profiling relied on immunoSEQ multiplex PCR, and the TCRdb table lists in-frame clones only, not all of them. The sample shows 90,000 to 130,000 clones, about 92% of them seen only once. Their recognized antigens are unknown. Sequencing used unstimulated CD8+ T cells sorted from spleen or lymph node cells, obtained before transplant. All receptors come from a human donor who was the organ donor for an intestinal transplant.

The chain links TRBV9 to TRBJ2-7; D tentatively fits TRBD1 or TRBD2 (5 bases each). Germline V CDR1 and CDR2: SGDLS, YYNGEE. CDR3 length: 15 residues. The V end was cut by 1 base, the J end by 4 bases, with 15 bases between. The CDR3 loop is CASSVSERGRYEQYF. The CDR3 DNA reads TGTGCCAGCAGCGTAAGCGAGAGGGGACGGTACGAGCAGTACTTC.

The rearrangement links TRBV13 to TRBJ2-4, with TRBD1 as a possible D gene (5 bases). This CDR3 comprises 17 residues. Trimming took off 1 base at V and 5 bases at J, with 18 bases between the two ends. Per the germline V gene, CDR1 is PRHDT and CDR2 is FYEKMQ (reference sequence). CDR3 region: CASSLEGEGNPQNIQYF. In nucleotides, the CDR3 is TGTGCCAGCAGCTTAGAAGGGGAAGGGAACCCCCAAAACATTCAGTACTTC.

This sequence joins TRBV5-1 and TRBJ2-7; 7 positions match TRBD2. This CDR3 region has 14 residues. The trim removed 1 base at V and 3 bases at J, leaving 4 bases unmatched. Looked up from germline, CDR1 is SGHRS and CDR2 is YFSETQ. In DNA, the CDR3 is TGCGCCAGCAGCTTGTTTGCGGGGGTCTACGAGCAGTACTTC. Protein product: CASSLFAGVYEQYF.

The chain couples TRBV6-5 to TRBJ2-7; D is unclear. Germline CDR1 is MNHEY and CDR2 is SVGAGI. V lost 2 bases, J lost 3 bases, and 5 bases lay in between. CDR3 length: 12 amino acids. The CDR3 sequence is CASSYNGYEQYF. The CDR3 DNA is TGTGCCAGCAGTTACAACGGCTACGAGCAGTACTTC.

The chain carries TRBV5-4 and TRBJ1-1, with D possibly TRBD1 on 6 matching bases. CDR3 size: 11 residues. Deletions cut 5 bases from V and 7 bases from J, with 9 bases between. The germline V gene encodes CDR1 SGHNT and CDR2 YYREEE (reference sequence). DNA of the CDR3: TGTGCCAGCAGGGGGGCAAATGAAGCTTTCTTT. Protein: CASRGANEAFF.

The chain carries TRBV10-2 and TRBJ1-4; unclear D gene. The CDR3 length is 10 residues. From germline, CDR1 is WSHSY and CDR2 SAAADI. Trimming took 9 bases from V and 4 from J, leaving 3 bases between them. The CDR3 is CARVNEKLFF. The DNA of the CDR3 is TGCGCCAGAGTTAATGAAAAACTGTTTTTT.

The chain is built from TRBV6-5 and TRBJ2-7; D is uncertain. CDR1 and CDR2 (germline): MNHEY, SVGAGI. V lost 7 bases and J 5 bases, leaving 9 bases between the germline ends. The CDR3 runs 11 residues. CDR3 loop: CASTVGNEQYF. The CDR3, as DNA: TGTGCCAGCACAGTAGGAAACGAGCAGTACTTC.

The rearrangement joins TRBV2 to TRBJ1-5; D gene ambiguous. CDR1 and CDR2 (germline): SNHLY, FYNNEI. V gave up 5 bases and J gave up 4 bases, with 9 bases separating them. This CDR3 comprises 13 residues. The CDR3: CASSQRPNQPQHF. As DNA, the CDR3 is TGTGCCAGCAGTCAGAGACCTAATCAGCCCCAGCATTTT.

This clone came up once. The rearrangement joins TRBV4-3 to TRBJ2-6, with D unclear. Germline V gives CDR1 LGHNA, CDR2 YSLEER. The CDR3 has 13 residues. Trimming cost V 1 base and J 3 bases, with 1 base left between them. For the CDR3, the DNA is TGCGCCAGCAGCCAAGGTGGGGCCAACGTCCTGACTTTC. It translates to CASSQGGANVLTF.

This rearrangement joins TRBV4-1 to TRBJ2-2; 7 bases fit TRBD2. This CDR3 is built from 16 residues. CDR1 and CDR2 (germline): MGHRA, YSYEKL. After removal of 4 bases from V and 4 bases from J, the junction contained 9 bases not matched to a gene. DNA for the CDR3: TGCGCCAGCAGCCTGGGGGGGAGGGCGTTCACCGGGGAGCTGTTTTTT. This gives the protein CASSLGGRAFTGELFF.

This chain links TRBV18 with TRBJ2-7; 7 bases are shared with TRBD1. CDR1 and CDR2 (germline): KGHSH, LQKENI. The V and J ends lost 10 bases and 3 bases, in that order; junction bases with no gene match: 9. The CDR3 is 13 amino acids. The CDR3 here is CATLPAGGYEQYF. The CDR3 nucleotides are TGTGCCACCCTCCCAGCAGGGGGCTACGAGCAGTACTTC.

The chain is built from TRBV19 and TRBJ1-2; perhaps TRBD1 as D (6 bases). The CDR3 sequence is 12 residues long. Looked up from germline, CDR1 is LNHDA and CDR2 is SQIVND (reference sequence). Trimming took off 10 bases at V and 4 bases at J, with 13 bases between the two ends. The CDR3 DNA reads TGTGCCACCTTCGACAGGCCCTATGGCTACACCTTC. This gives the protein CATFDRPYGYTF.

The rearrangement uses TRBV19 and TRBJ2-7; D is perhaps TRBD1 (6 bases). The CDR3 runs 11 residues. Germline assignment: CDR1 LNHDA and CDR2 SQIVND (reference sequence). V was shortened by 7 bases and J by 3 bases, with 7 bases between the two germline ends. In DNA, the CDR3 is TGTGCCAGTAAGGGGGTCTACGAGCAGTACTTC. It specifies CASKGVYEQYF.

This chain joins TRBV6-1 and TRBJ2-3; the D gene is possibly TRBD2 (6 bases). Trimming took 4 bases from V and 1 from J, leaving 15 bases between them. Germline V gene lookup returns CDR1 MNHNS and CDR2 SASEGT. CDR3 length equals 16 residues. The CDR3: CASSGWFASGTDTQYF. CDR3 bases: TGTGCCAGCAGTGGCTGGTTTGCTAGCGGCACAGATACGCAGTATTTT.

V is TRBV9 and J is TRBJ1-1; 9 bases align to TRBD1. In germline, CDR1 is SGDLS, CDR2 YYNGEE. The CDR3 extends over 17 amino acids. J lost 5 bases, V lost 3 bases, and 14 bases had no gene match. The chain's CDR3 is CASSAQGGQGMVTEAFF. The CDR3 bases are TGTGCCAGCAGCGCCCAGGGGGGACAGGGAATGGTTACTGAAGCTTTCTTT.

The CDR3 bases are TGTGCCAGCAGCTTTAAGGCCGGGGAGCTGTTTTTT. Encoded protein: CASSFKAGELFF. This chain joins TRBV7-9 and TRBJ2-2; D remains unclear. The CDR3 consists of 12 residues. In germline, CDR1 is SEHNR, CDR2 FQNEAQ (reference sequence). V lost 3 bases to trimming and J lost 6 bases, with 5 bases between them.

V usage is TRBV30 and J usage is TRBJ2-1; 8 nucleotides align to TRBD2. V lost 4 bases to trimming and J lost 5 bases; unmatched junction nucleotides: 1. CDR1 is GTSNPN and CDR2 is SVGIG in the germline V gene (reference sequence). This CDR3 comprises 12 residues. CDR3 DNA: TGTGCCTGGACGGGGGGGCACAATGAGCAGTTCTTC. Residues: CAWTGGHNEQFF. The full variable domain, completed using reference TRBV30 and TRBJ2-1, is SQTIHQWPATLVQPVGSPLSLECTVEGTSNPNLYWYRQAAGRGLQLLFYSVGIGQISSEVPQNLSASRPQDRQFILSSKKLLLSDSGFYLCAWTGGHNEQFFGPGTRLTVL.

The CDR3 region has the DNA TGTGCCAGCTGTCGCGGGAGTCGGGACAATGAGCAGTTCTTC. Amino acid sequence: CASCRGSRDNEQFF. V is TRBV7-9 and J is TRBJ2-1; 7 bases agree with TRBD2. Germline assignment: CDR1 SEHNR and CDR2 FQNEAQ (reference sequence). The CDR3 is 14 residues long. V shed 8 bases and J 5 bases; nucleotides not matched to a gene: 9.

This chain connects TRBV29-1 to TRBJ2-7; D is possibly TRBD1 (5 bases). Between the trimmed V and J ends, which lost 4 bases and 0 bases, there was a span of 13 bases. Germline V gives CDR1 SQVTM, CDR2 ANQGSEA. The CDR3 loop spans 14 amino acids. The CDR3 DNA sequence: TGCAGCGTTGTAAATCGAGACAGCTCCTACGAGCAGTACTTC. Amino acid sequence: CSVVNRDSSYEQYF.

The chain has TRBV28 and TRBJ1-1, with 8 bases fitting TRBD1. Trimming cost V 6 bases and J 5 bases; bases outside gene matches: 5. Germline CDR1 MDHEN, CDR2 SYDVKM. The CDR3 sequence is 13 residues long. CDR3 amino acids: CASSITGGTEAFF. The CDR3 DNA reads TGTGCCAGCAGCATCACAGGGGGTACTGAAGCTTTCTTT.

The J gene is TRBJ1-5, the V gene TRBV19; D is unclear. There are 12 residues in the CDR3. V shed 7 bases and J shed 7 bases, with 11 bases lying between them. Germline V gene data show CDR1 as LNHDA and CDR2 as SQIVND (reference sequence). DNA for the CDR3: TGTGCCAGTACCCCCGGTGGCCAGCCCCAGCATTTT. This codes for CASTPGGQPQHF.

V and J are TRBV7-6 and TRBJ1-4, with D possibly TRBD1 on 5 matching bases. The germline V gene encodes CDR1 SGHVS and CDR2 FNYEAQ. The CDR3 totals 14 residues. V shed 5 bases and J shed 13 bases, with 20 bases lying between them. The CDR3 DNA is TGTGCCAGCAGCCCCCAGGGACTAGGATCTGGACTGTTTTTT. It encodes CASSPQGLGSGLFF. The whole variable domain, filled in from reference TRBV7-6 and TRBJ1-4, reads GAGVSQSPRYKVTKRGQDVALRCDPISGHVSLYWYRQALGQGPEFLTYFNYEAQQDKSGLPNDRFSAERPEGSISTLTIQRTEQRDSAMYRCASSPQGLGSGLFFGSGTQLSVL.

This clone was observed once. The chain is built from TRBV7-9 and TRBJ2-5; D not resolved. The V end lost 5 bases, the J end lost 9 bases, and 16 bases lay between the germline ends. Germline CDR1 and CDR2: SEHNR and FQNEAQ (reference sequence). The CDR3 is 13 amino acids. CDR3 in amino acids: CASSPPSFIAQYF. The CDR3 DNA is TGTGCCAGCAGCCCCCCCTCCTTTATCGCCCAGTACTTC.

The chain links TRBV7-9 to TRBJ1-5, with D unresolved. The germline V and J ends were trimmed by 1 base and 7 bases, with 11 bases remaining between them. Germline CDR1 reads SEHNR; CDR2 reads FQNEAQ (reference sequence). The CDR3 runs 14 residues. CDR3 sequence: CASSLDGRKQPQHF. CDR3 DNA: TGTGCCAGCAGCTTAGATGGCAGAAAGCAGCCCCAGCATTTT.

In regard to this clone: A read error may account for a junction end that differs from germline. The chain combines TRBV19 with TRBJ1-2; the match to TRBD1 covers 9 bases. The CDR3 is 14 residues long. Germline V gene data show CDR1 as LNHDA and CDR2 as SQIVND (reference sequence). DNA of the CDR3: TGTGCCAGTAGTGCTTGGGACAGGGAGTATGACTACACCTTC. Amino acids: CASSAWDREYDYTF.

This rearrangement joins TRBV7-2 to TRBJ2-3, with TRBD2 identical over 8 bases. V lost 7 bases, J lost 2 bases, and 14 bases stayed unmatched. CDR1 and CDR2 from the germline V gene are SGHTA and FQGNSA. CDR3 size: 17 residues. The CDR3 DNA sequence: TGTGCCAGCACCCGTTATGTTGGCGGGGGGTCCACAGATACGCAGTATTTT. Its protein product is CASTRYVGGGSTDTQYF.

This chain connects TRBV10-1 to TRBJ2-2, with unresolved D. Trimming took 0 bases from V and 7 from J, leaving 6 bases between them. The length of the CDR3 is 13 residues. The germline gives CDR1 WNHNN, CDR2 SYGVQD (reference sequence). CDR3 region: CASSESGNGELFF. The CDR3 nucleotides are TGCGCCAGCAGTGAGTCGGGAAACGGGGAGCTGTTTTTT.

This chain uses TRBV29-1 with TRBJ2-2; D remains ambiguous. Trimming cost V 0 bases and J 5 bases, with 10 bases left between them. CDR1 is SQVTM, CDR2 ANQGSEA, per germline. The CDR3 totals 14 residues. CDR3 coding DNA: TGCAGCGTTGAAGAGGGGTTGGGGACCGGGGAGCTGTTTTTT. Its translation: CSVEEGLGTGELFF.

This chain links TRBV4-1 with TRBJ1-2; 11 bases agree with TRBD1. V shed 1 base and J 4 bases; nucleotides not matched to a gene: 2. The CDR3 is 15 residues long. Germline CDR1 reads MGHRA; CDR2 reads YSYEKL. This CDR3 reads CASSQGTGGGYGYTF. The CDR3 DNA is TGCGCCAGCAGCCAAGGGACAGGGGGCGGCTATGGCTACACCTTC.

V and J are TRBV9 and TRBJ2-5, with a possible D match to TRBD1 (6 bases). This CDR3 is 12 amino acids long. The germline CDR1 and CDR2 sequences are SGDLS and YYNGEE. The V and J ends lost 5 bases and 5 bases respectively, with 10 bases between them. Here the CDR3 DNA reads TGTGCCAGCAGTAGGGGGACGGAGACCCAGTACTTC. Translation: CASSRGTETQYF.

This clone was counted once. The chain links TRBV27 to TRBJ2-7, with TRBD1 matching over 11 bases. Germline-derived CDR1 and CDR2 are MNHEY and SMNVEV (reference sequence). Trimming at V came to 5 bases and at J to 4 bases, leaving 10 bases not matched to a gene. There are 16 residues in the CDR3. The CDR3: CASSTNPGQGEYEQYF. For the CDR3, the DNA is TGTGCCAGCAGTACCAATCCGGGACAGGGGGAGTACGAGCAGTACTTC.

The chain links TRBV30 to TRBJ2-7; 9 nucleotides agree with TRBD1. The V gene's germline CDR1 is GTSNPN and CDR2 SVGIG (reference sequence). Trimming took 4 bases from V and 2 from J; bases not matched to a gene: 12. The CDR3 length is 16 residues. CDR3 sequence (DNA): TGTGCCTGGATCCCGACCGGGACAGGGTGGACCTACGAGCAGTACTTC. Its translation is CAWIPTGTGWTYEQYF.